The 4 T cell receptor beta chains listed next were all sequenced from one sample in a study of blood T cell repertoires in COVID-19. TCRdb's copy holds only in-frame clones and misses some; the assay was immunoSEQ multiplex PCR. The sample records 150,000 to 200,000 clones, roughly 88% being singletons. The specimen sequenced was PBMCs or T cells enriched from blood (not recorded which). Every receptor here comes from an older woman who had recovered from COVID-19.

The chain recombines TRBV5-1 with TRBJ2-1, with D perhaps TRBD1 (6 bases). The V gene lost 4 bases and the J gene lost 2 bases, with 16 bases spanning the gap. This CDR3 contains 16 residues. Germline CDR1 reads SGHRS; CDR2 reads YFSETQ. This CDR3 reads CASSPISGEPYNEQFF. For the CDR3, the DNA is TGCGCCAGCAGCCCGATTTCAGGGGAACCCTACAATGAGCAGTTCTTC.

J is TRBJ1-1 and V is TRBV28, with TRBD1 as a possible D gene (5 bases). CDR3 length: 11 residues. V was clipped by 10 bases and J by 5 bases, with 11 bases between them. Germline CDR1 is MDHEN and CDR2 is SYDVKM. CDR3 region: CATLGGTEAFF. In nucleotides, the CDR3 is TGTGCCACGCTTGGGGGGACTGAAGCTTTCTTT.

This rearrangement joins TRBV11-1 to TRBJ1-1, with 8 bases aligning to TRBD1. Germline trimming cut 5 bases from V and 7 bases from J; bases unmatched to any gene: 12. The germline gives CDR1 SGHAT, CDR2 FQDESV (reference sequence). CDR3 length: 15 amino acids. CDR3 protein: CASSQRLTGASEAFF. In DNA, the CDR3 is TGTGCCAGCAGCCAACGGTTGACAGGGGCAAGTGAAGCTTTCTTT.

The chain has TRBV6-1 and TRBJ2-3; D is perhaps TRBD2 (6 bases). This CDR3 spans 15 amino acids. CDR1 and CDR2 from the germline V gene are MNHNS and SASEGT. The V and J ends lost 1 base and 5 bases respectively, with 13 bases between them. The CDR3 DNA is TGTGCCAGCAGTGAAGACGGAGGGTGGGGAGATACGCAGTATTTT. Its translation is CASSEDGGWGDTQYF.